These 25 T cell receptor beta chains share one sample of origin, sequenced in a study of T cell repertoires in cytomegalovirus infection. TCRdb independently ran MiXCR on the reads; one entry per CDR3 protein. The table records around 300,000 distinct CDR3 sequences, about 26% of them present only once. Sequencing was carried out using PBMCs. These receptors were collected from a human donor in good health (CMV status not recorded). Some clones in this sample may be carry-over from other donors' samples.

This clonotype was picked up a small number of times. The genes are TRBV11-2 and TRBJ2-1; no clear D gene. The CDR3 loop spans 13 amino acids. Trimming stripped 5 bases from V and 6 bases from J, with 11 bases between. The V gene's germline CDR1 is SGHAT and CDR2 FQNNGV. The CDR3 nucleotides are TGTGCCAGCAGCCCCGATGCCAGCAATGAGCAGTTCTTC. Translating gives CASSPDASNEQFF.

The CDR3 coding sequence is TGTGCCAGCAGCTTCTCGCGTCAGCCCCAGCATTTT. Its translation is CASSFSRQPQHF. The chain couples TRBV12-3 or TRBV12-4 to TRBJ1-5; no firm D call. The CDR3 is made up of 12 amino acids. Trimming pared 6 bases from V and 6 bases from J, leaving 9 bases between.

The rearrangement joins TRBV5-1 to TRBJ2-1, with TRBD1 matching 9 bases. From germline, CDR1 is SGHRS and CDR2 YFSETQ. CDR3 length: 12 amino acids. The V and J ends lost 4 bases and 13 bases, in that order; junction bases with no gene match: 6. CDR3 DNA sequence: TGCGCCAGCAGCCACCGGGACAGGGACCAGTTCTTC. It translates to CASSHRDRDQFF.

This clonotype was recorded at least ten times. The chain employs TRBV11-2 and TRBJ2-1; perhaps TRBD1 as D (6 bases). The V and J ends lost 0 bases and 5 bases respectively, with 11 bases between them. Germline V gives CDR1 SGHAT, CDR2 FQNNGV. The CDR3 sequence is 15 residues long. The CDR3 bases are TGTGCCAGCAGCTTAGAGCACAGGGTAAACAATGAGCAGTTCTTC. Residues: CASSLEHRVNNEQFF.

This clonotype has at least ten counts. This chain joins TRBV7-2 and TRBJ2-3; TRBD2 aligns across 14 bases. V gave up 5 bases and J gave up 2 bases; unmatched junction bases: 9. The germline gives CDR1 SGHTA, CDR2 FQGNSA. The CDR3 has 18 amino acids. CDR3 in DNA: TGTGCCAGCAGCGGGCGACTAGCGGGGGGGCCCACCACAGATACGCAGTATTTT. Its translation is CASSGRLAGGPTTDTQYF.

This clonotype occurred many times. This chain connects TRBV28 to TRBJ2-6; D gene unclear. This CDR3 has 17 residues. Looked up from germline, CDR1 is MDHEN and CDR2 is SYDVKM. The V end was cut by 1 base, the J end by 0 bases, with 10 bases between. CDR3 sequence: CASSLYGGDSGANVLTF. The CDR3 DNA follows: TGTGCCAGCAGTTTATACGGTGGGGACTCTGGGGCCAACGTCCTGACTTTC.

This chain links TRBV7-3 with TRBJ2-1, with D maybe TRBD1 (6 bases). This CDR3 contains 14 residues. V lost 5 bases and J lost 5, with 13 bases in between. Germline values: CDR1 SGHTA, CDR2 FQGTGA. The CDR3 loop is CASSEVGAHNEQFF. Written as DNA, the CDR3 is TGTGCCAGCAGCGAGGTGGGGGCCCACAATGAGCAGTTCTTC.

V is TRBV7-2 and J is TRBJ2-1, with 9 bases matching TRBD2. In germline, CDR1 is SGHTA, CDR2 FQGNSA. Trimming at V came to 3 bases and at J to 5 bases, leaving 5 bases not matched to a gene. The CDR3 runs to 15 residues. CDR3 DNA: TGTGCCAGCAGCTTGACTAGCGGCCATAACAATGAGCAGTTCTTC. Protein: CASSLTSGHNNEQFF.

The chain couples TRBV11-2 to TRBJ2-7; a weak D match, TRBD2 (6 bases). Germline V gene sequence: CDR1 SGHAT, CDR2 FQNNGV. This CDR3 contains 15 residues. V lost 6 bases to trimming and J lost 3 bases, with 18 bases between them. The CDR3 is CASSQIAGQNYEQYF. The CDR3 DNA reads TGTGCCAGCAGTCAAATCGCGGGGCAGAACTACGAGCAGTACTTC.

This clonotype appeared a few times. The chain is built from TRBV12-3 or TRBV12-4 and TRBJ2-7, with 10 bases fitting TRBD1. This CDR3 spans 15 amino acids. With 6 bases clipped from V and 4 bases from J, the junction kept 9 bases outside the gene matches. CDR3 loop: CASSMGSDRGYEQYF. CDR3 nucleotide sequence: TGTGCCAGCAGCATGGGTTCGGACAGGGGGTACGAGCAGTACTTC.

This clonotype came up many times. V and J are TRBV11-2 and TRBJ1-1; D is undetermined. Germline V CDR1 and CDR2: SGHAT, FQNNGV. With 0 bases removed from V and 7 bases from J, the gap between germline ends came to 9 bases. This CDR3 has 13 amino acids. The CDR3 bases are TGTGCCAGCAGCTTAGAGTACAGATATGAAGCTTTCTTT. This sequence encodes CASSLEYRYEAFF.

This clonotype appeared a few times. The chain joins TRBV19 to TRBJ1-5, with TRBD1 matching over 10 bases. CDR3 length equals 16 residues. The germline CDR1 and CDR2 sequences are LNHDA and SQIVND (reference sequence). The V segment lost 6 bases and the J segment 5 bases; nucleotides outside the gene matches: 10. CDR3 bases: TGTGCCAGTAGGATACCGGGACAGGGGTTCCATCAGCCCCAGCATTTT. Translated: CASRIPGQGFHQPQHF.

The chain recombines TRBV11-2 with TRBJ2-1; D is possibly TRBD1 (5 bases). Trimming pared 4 bases from V and 6 bases from J, leaving 13 bases between. This CDR3 contains 14 residues. Germline-derived CDR1 and CDR2 are SGHAT and FQNNGV. CDR3: CASSSPTGANEQFF. The DNA of the CDR3 is TGTGCCAGCAGCTCTCCCACTGGGGCCAATGAGCAGTTCTTC.

The J gene is TRBJ2-2, the V gene TRBV29-1; 8 nucleotides align to TRBD2. The CDR3 has 15 residues. Looked up from germline, CDR1 is SQVTM and CDR2 is ANQGSEA. V shed 4 bases and J 3 bases; nucleotides not matched to a gene: 7. CDR3: CSVVPAGAYTGELFF. As DNA, the CDR3 is TGCAGCGTTGTTCCAGCGGGGGCCTACACCGGGGAGCTGTTTTTT.

This clonotype was seen more than once but under ten times. V and J are TRBV2 and TRBJ2-3, with 8 positions matching TRBD1. Germline CDR1 and CDR2: SNHLY and FYNNEI. This CDR3 spans 13 amino acids. V shed 6 bases, J shed 5 bases, and the junction held 4 bases outside the gene matches. The CDR3 coding sequence is TGTGCCAGCAGAGGGACAGGAGGAGATACGCAGTATTTT. Its protein is CASRGTGGDTQYF. Full variable domain (remainder filled in from reference TRBV2 and TRBJ2-3): EPEVTQTPSHQVTQMGQEVILRCVPISNHLYFYWYRQILGQKVEFLVSFYNNEISEKSEIFDDQFSVERPDGSNFTLKIRSTKLEDSAMYFCASRGTGGDTQYFGPGTRLTVL.

The table lists this clonotype with many counts. J is TRBJ2-7 and V is TRBV7-2, with D perhaps TRBD2 (6 bases). The germline V gene encodes CDR1 SGHTA and CDR2 FQGNSA. V lost 3 bases and J lost 6, with 21 bases in between. This CDR3 region has 16 residues. The CDR3 DNA is TGTGCCAGCAGCTTGGACGGCGAGGGAGGCCGTAGCGAGCAGTACTTC. This codes for CASSLDGEGGRSEQYF.

This clonotype was seen a handful of times. The gene calls are TRBV19 and TRBJ1-3; D ambiguous. Germline V gene lookup returns CDR1 LNHDA and CDR2 SQIVND (reference sequence). The CDR3 has 16 amino acids. The germline V and J ends were trimmed by 9 bases and 2 bases, with 20 bases remaining between them. The CDR3 sequence: CASAAAAGSPGNTIYF. For the CDR3, the DNA is TGTGCCAGCGCGGCGGCCGCCGGTTCCCCTGGAAACACCATATATTTT.

This clonotype was picked up a small number of times. The chain links TRBV7-2 to TRBJ2-7; D call uncertain. This CDR3 region has 14 residues. CDR1 SGHTA and CDR2 FQGNSA come from the germline V gene. V lost 5 bases, J lost 4 bases, and 15 bases lay in between. Here the CDR3 DNA reads TGTGCCAGCAGCCCTAAGGGATACGAGTACGAGCAGTACTTC. Translating it yields CASSPKGYEYEQYF.

The J gene is TRBJ1-4, the V gene TRBV7-9; D ambiguous. The germline V and J ends were trimmed by 2 bases and 7 bases, with 8 bases remaining between them. CDR1 and CDR2 (germline): SEHNR, FQNEAQ (reference sequence). CDR3 size: 13 residues. The CDR3 loop reads CASSLPPGEKLFF. As DNA, the CDR3 is TGTGCCAGCAGCTTACCGCCGGGTGAAAAACTGTTTTTT. Looking up the rest from reference TRBV7-9 and TRBJ1-4 gives the full variable domain: DTGVSQNPRHKITKRGQNVTFRCDPISEHNRLYWYRQTLGQGPEFLTYFQNEAQLEKSRLLSDRFSAERPKGSFSTLEIQRTEQGDSAMYLCASSLPPGEKLFFGSGTQLSVL.

Only a few counts were recorded for this clonotype. The rearrangement uses TRBV10-3 and TRBJ2-7; D gene ambiguous. Trimming pared 0 bases from V and 0 bases from J, leaving 6 bases between. Germline loops: CDR1 ENHRY, CDR2 SYGVKD. There are 14 residues in the CDR3. The CDR3 DNA is TGTGCCATCAGTGAGTCGCCAGACTCCTACGAGCAGTACTTC. This gives the protein CAISESPDSYEQYF.

This clonotype occurred a few times. The chain combines TRBV27 with TRBJ1-6, with D possibly TRBD1 on 5 matching bases. This CDR3 is 17 amino acids long. Germline-derived CDR1 and CDR2 are MNHEY and SMNVEV (reference sequence). Trimming shortened V by 0 bases and J by 4 bases, and 13 bases separated the two germline ends. The CDR3 DNA is TGTGCCAGCAGTTTATCCGGAGGGCGGGGGTATAATTCACCCCTCCACTTT. Residues: CASSLSGGRGYNSPLHF.

The V and J genes are TRBV19 and TRBJ1-1; TRBD1 aligns across 7 bases. The germline gives CDR1 LNHDA, CDR2 SQIVND (reference sequence). The CDR3 length is 15 residues. With V trimmed by 4 bases and J by 2 bases, 7 bases remained unmatched. CDR3 residues: CASSKTGFGNTEAFF. The CDR3, as DNA: TGTGCCAGTAGTAAGACAGGGTTTGGTAACACTGAAGCTTTCTTT.

The chain links TRBV7-9 to TRBJ2-5; 11 nucleotides line up with TRBD2. The CDR3 covers 15 residues. J lost 1 base, V lost 4 bases, and 2 bases had no gene match. CDR1 is SEHNR, CDR2 FQNEAQ, per germline (reference sequence). CDR3 residues: CASSSGTSGQETQYF. CDR3 sequence (DNA): TGTGCCAGCAGCTCCGGGACTAGCGGCCAAGAGACCCAGTACTTC.

The chain links TRBV12-3 or TRBV12-4 to TRBJ1-6; 10 nucleotides align to TRBD1. With V trimmed by 3 bases and J by 7 bases, 3 bases remained unmatched. This CDR3 spans 15 amino acids. DNA of the CDR3: TGTGCCAGCAGTTTTGGACAGGGGGGGAATTCACCCCTCCACTTT. It encodes CASSFGQGGNSPLHF.

This clonotype showed up many times. The chain has TRBV7-2 and TRBJ2-3; D remains ambiguous. The CDR3 has 15 residues. The germline gives CDR1 SGHTA, CDR2 FQGNSA. The germline V and J ends were trimmed by 5 bases and 0 bases, with 12 bases remaining between them. CDR3 DNA sequence: TGTGCCAGCAGCCCCGTTTCTGGAAGCACAGATACGCAGTATTTT. Translated, it gives CASSPVSGSTDTQYF.